The 14 T cell receptor beta chains in this list originate from one sample, sequenced in a study of shared clonotypes between healthy human individuals. The assay was immunoSEQ multiplex PCR, and TCRdb's table has in-frame clones only and misses some. The top ten clones hold around 1.5% of a sample with 950,000 to 1,100,000 clones, around 75% of them seen once. The sequenced sample consisted of memory CD4+ T cells sorted from blood. Subset denoted: CD45RA-negative fraction. These receptors were collected from a man in his late teens or twenties in good health.

This sequence joins TRBV5-1 and TRBJ2-7; TRBD2 aligns across 7 bases. The junction had 8 bases not matched to a gene; V was cut back by 3 bases and J by 5 bases. Germline V CDR1 and CDR2: SGHRS, YFSETQ. The CDR3 length is 14 residues. The CDR3 sequence: CASSSLVAGDEQYF. In DNA form, the CDR3 reads TGCGCCAGCAGCTCCCTAGTCGCGGGGGACGAGCAGTACTTC.

V gene TRBV5-6 combines with J gene TRBJ2-3; 10 bases are shared with TRBD2. CDR3 size: 17 residues. Germline loops: CDR1 SGHDT, CDR2 YYEEEE. The trim removed 1 base at V and 6 bases at J, leaving 11 bases unmatched. CDR3 coding DNA: TGTGCCAGCAGCTTGTCCGGCCTAGCGGGGGCCGAGGATACGCAGTATTTT. Protein sequence: CASSLSGLAGAEDTQYF.

The CDR3 loop is CASSLAGLAGQNIQYF. The CDR3 DNA is TGTGCCAGCAGCTTAGCGGGACTAGCGGGTCAAAACATTCAGTACTTC. This rearrangement joins TRBV7-9 to TRBJ2-4, with 12 positions matching TRBD2. The CDR3 runs 16 residues. Germline CDR1 and CDR2: SEHNR and FQNEAQ (reference sequence). The junction had 2 bases not matched to a gene; V was cut back by 0 bases and J by 5 bases.

This clone occurred once. The gene calls are TRBV5-1 and TRBJ2-1; a weak D match, TRBD1 (5 bases). The V and J ends lost 3 bases and 0 bases respectively, with 13 bases between them. Germline CDR1 SGHRS, CDR2 YFSETQ. The CDR3 is 16 amino acids. CDR3 sequence reads: CASSSDRQTSYNEQFF. The CDR3 DNA follows: TGCGCCAGCAGCTCTGACAGACAAACCTCCTACAATGAGCAGTTCTTC.

The rearrangement joins TRBV13 to TRBJ1-1, with 11 positions matching TRBD1. Per germline, CDR1 PRHDT and CDR2 FYEKMQ (reference sequence). The J segment lost 0 bases and the V segment lost 8 bases, leaving 8 bases of the junction unmatched. There are 16 residues in the CDR3. The CDR3 sequence: CASQMGQGVLNTEAFF. The CDR3, as DNA: TGTGCCAGCCAAATGGGACAGGGGGTTTTGAACACTGAAGCTTTCTTT.

The V call is TRBV5-1, the J call TRBJ1-2; 7 bases match TRBD1. Looked up from germline, CDR1 is SGHRS and CDR2 is YFSETQ. V gave up 4 bases and J gave up 2 bases; unmatched junction bases: 5. CDR3 length equals 14 residues. In DNA, the CDR3 is TGCGCCAGCAGCCGGGACAGAGTCAACTATGGCTACACCTTC. This encodes CASSRDRVNYGYTF.

This clone was detected only a few times. The J gene is TRBJ1-6, the V gene TRBV7-9, with D unresolved. There are 16 residues in the CDR3. Per germline, CDR1 SEHNR and CDR2 FQNEAQ (reference sequence). The V end was cut by 1 base, the J end by 14 bases, with 21 bases between. CDR3 nucleotide sequence: TGTGCCAGCAGCTTAGAAGGCAAATCTCGCTCATCGGCCCTCCACTTT. Amino acid sequence: CASSLEGKSRSSALHF.

V gene TRBV7-9 combines with J gene TRBJ2-1; 7 positions match TRBD2. CDR3 length: 12 residues. Germline V lookup: CDR1 SEHNR, CDR2 FQNEAQ (reference sequence). The junction had 7 bases not matched to a gene; V was cut back by 10 bases and J by 7 bases. The DNA for the CDR3 is TGTGCCACCCGGGGGGATTCGAATGAGCAGTTCTTC. Translated, it gives CATRGDSNEQFF.

This clone occurred many times. The chain links TRBV2 to TRBJ2-3, with TRBD2 matching over 10 bases. Germline values: CDR1 SNHLY, CDR2 FYNNEI. The CDR3 has 14 amino acids. With V trimmed by 7 bases and J by 6 bases, 7 bases remained unmatched. For the CDR3, the DNA is TGTGCCAGCAACCTAGCGGGAGCGGCCGATACGCAGTATTTT. The encoded protein is CASNLAGAADTQYF.

The V call is TRBV7-8, the J call TRBJ2-7; the D gene is possibly TRBD1 (6 bases). V lost 4 bases, J lost 4 bases, and 17 bases lay in between. Germline V gene data show CDR1 as SGHVS and CDR2 as FQNEAQ. This CDR3 spans 15 amino acids. The CDR3 nucleotides are TGTGCCAGCAGCTCAGTAGGGGGAGCCCTTTACGAGCAGTACTTC. The encoded protein is CASSSVGGALYEQYF.

The chain combines TRBV19 with TRBJ1-5; unclear D gene. Deletions cut 6 bases from V and 2 bases from J, with 17 bases between. CDR3 length: 16 amino acids. The germline CDR1 and CDR2 sequences are LNHDA and SQIVND (reference sequence). The CDR3 DNA follows: TGTGCCAGTAGGTCCGAGTTGGCTTGGGGCAATCAGCCCCAGCATTTT. Amino acid sequence: CASRSELAWGNQPQHF.

This clone was recorded once. A far larger clone is just one base off, so this is likely a read error. This CDR3 is also generated by other DNA sequences in the sample. This sequence joins TRBV7-2 and TRBJ1-1; D is uncertain. The V end lost 2 bases, the J end lost 4 bases, and 2 bases lay between the germline ends. CDR3 size: 11 residues. Per the germline V gene, CDR1 is SGHTA and CDR2 is FQGNSA. CDR3 amino acids: CASSLLTEAFF. Written as DNA, the CDR3 is TGTGCCAGCAGCTTACTCACTGAAGCTTTCTTT.

The J gene is TRBJ1-2, the V gene TRBV25-1, with 7 bases lining up with TRBD1. This CDR3 comprises 15 residues. Germline loops: CDR1 MGHDK, CDR2 SYGVNS. The trim removed 4 bases at V and 5 bases at J, leaving 10 bases unmatched. The CDR3: CASSVRQGMGYGYTF. Here the CDR3 DNA reads TGTGCCAGCAGTGTTCGACAGGGCATGGGGTATGGCTACACCTTC.

V usage is TRBV19 and J usage is TRBJ1-6, with TRBD1 identical over 7 bases. This CDR3 comprises 15 residues. J gave up 6 bases and V 5 bases, and 7 bases lay outside the gene matches. CDR1 is LNHDA and CDR2 is SQIVND in the germline V gene (reference sequence). The CDR3, as DNA: TGTGCCAGTAGTGTCCGACAGGGTGGTAATTCACCCCTCCACTTT. Translated: CASSVRQGGNSPLHF.